The clone carrying this T cell receptor (beta chain) was seen a single time. The data originate from a study of blood T cell repertoires in COVID-19. Across the study: Sources were T cells, B-cell-depleted T cells, or PBMCs; the material itself was cDNA or gDNA.

Libraries were prepared by immunoSEQ multiplex PCR; TCRdb keeps only in-frame clonotypes and omits some of them. The data show 300,000 to 400,000 clones, 80% to 90% seen once. The age range of participants was 18 to 89 years, with residence in about 25 US areas. The germline V gene encodes CDR1 MGHDK and CDR2 SYGVNS. The CDR3 is 12 amino acids. The V and J ends lost 7 bases and 11 bases respectively, with 15 bases between them. The sequence derives from a woman between 35 and 50 years old with acute COVID-19. The chain employs TRBV25-1 and TRBJ2-1; D not resolved. Sequencing used PBMCs or T cells enriched from blood (not recorded which). The CDR3, as DNA: TGTGCCAGCATGAAAGAGACGACAAAGCAGTTCTTC. Protein: CASMKETTKQFF.